One and the same sample provided the 22 T cell receptor beta chains below, sequenced in a study of blood T cell repertoires in COVID-19 (dated by TCRdb to the early 2020s). Library method: the immunoSEQ multiplex PCR assay. TCRdb mirrors the immuneACCESS table, restricted to in-frame sequences. Some clones are absent from its copies; in checked studies, under half trace to an unresolved V gene, and the reason for the others is unknown. The table for this sample lists about 98,000 clones; roughly 82% of them were counted only once. The ten largest clonotypes hold around 9.9% of the sample. Sequencing was carried out using peripheral blood. The receptor set was obtained from a man between 65 and 79 years old with active or convalescent COVID-19.

This clone has just one count. The chain carries TRBV6-5 and TRBJ1-6, with D maybe TRBD1 (6 bases). The germline gives CDR1 MNHEY, CDR2 SVGAGI. V shed 6 bases and J shed 6 bases, with 12 bases lying between them. This CDR3 contains 14 residues. DNA for the CDR3: TGTGCCAGCAGATCCGGGACAAGTAATTCACCCCTCCACTTT. Translating it yields CASRSGTSNSPLHF.

The chain carries TRBV5-6 and TRBJ1-2; D is perhaps TRBD1 (5 bases). With 10 bases removed from V and 4 bases from J, the gap between germline ends came to 17 bases. The CDR3 consists of 13 residues. Germline V lookup: CDR1 SGHDT, CDR2 YYEEEE. CDR3 bases: TGTGCCTCCCACGGGGGTCAAACCTATGGCTACACCTTC. It codes for CASHGGQTYGYTF.

In DNA form, the CDR3 reads TGTGCCAGCAGTCATTCTAGCGGGGGGAGTGAGCAGTTCTTC. This translates into CASSHSSGGSEQFF. The chain links TRBV6-5 to TRBJ2-1; TRBD2 agrees at 11 bases. The CDR3 length is 14 residues. J lost 9 bases, V lost 5 bases, and 6 bases had no gene match. Germline CDR1 is MNHEY and CDR2 is SVGAGI.

The V gene is TRBV7-2, the J gene TRBJ2-3; 12 bases are a match to TRBD2. CDR3 size: 18 residues. With 1 base clipped from V and 0 bases from J, the junction kept 5 bases outside the gene matches. Germline assignment: CDR1 SGHTA and CDR2 FQGNSA. CDR3 protein: CASSLEWTSGVSTDTQYF. In DNA, the CDR3 is TGTGCCAGCAGCTTAGAGTGGACTAGCGGGGTTAGCACAGATACGCAGTATTTT.

CDR3 region: CASSYGDRGGNQPQHF. DNA for the CDR3: TGTGCCAGCAGTTACGGGGACAGGGGCGGCAATCAGCCCCAGCATTTT. This chain uses TRBV6-2 or TRBV6-3 with TRBJ1-5; 10 bases match TRBD1. This CDR3 has 16 amino acids. Trimming at V came to 2 bases and at J to 2 bases, leaving 3 bases not matched to a gene. Germline V gives CDR1 MNHEY, CDR2 SVGEGT.

This sequence joins TRBV7-9 and TRBJ1-4; D might be TRBD1 (6 bases). This CDR3 region has 19 residues. V gave up 6 bases and J gave up 4 bases, with 27 bases separating them. Germline lookup yields CDR1 SEHNR and CDR2 FQNEAQ (reference sequence). The CDR3: CASSKGTLRGTQDNEKLFF. CDR3 nucleotide sequence: TGTGCCAGCAGTAAGGGTACTCTCAGGGGCACGCAGGATAATGAAAAACTGTTTTTT.

The V and J genes are TRBV12-5 and TRBJ1-5; TRBD1 is a possible D gene (6 bases). This CDR3 region has 16 residues. From germline, CDR1 is LGHNT and CDR2 FRNRAP. The V end was cut by 4 bases, the J end by 2 bases, with 15 bases between. The CDR3 loop is CASGSGTQVGNQPQHF. The CDR3 DNA reads TGTGCTAGTGGTTCCGGGACACAAGTTGGCAATCAGCCCCAGCATTTT.

This sequence joins TRBV7-9 and TRBJ2-1; 10 bases are shared with TRBD2. The germline CDR1 and CDR2 sequences are SEHNR and FQNEAQ (reference sequence). After removal of 4 bases from V and 7 bases from J, the junction contained 4 bases not matched to a gene. The CDR3 is made up of 14 amino acids. This CDR3 is CASSSSGGPNEQFF. The DNA for the CDR3 is TGTGCCAGCAGCTCTAGCGGGGGCCCAAATGAGCAGTTCTTC.

This clone occurred a few times. This sequence joins TRBV7-9 and TRBJ1-1; D gene ambiguous. CDR1 SEHNR and CDR2 FQNEAQ come from the germline V gene (reference sequence). This CDR3 region has 13 residues. V was trimmed by 2 bases and J by 1 base, leaving 5 bases between them. The CDR3 sequence is CASSLSGNTEAFF. CDR3 nucleotides: TGTGCCAGCAGCTTATCAGGGAACACTGAAGCTTTCTTT.

The V and J genes are TRBV5-1 and TRBJ2-1; 8 nucleotides align to TRBD2. Germline trimming cut 4 bases from V and 4 bases from J; bases unmatched to any gene: 10. Germline lookup yields CDR1 SGHRS and CDR2 YFSETQ. This CDR3 contains 16 residues. CDR3 sequence (DNA): TGCGCCAGCAGCACGACCCGGGAGGGGCGGTACAATGAGCAGTTCTTC. It encodes CASSTTREGRYNEQFF.

J is TRBJ2-1 and V is TRBV7-2; TRBD2 aligns across 7 bases. The CDR3 extends over 17 amino acids. J lost 0 bases, V lost 0 bases, and 5 bases had no gene match. CDR1 and CDR2 from the germline V gene are SGHTA and FQGNSA. The CDR3: CASSLAALADSYNEQFF. CDR3 in DNA: TGTGCCAGCAGCTTAGCGGCGCTAGCGGACTCCTACAATGAGCAGTTCTTC.

This chain uses TRBV9 with TRBJ1-5; maybe TRBD1 (5 bases). The CDR3 consists of 16 residues. The ends were cut back, 0 bases at V and 2 bases at J, with 12 bases in the middle. Per the germline V gene, CDR1 is SGDLS and CDR2 is YYNGEE. This chain's CDR3 is CASSVEGAGRNQPQHF. CDR3 nucleotide sequence: TGTGCCAGCAGCGTAGAAGGGGCGGGACGCAATCAGCCCCAGCATTTT.

The chain carries TRBV4-1 and TRBJ1-2; D not resolved. CDR1 and CDR2 from the germline V gene are MGHRA and YSYEKL. This CDR3 is built from 15 residues. The ends were cut back, 0 bases at V and 2 bases at J, with 10 bases in the middle. The CDR3 reads CASSQDLDSNYGYTF. The DNA of the CDR3 is TGCGCCAGCAGCCAAGATCTGGACTCGAACTATGGCTACACCTTC.

This clone has only a few counts. The chain couples TRBV6-5 to TRBJ2-2; 11 bases fit TRBD2. The germline gives CDR1 MNHEY, CDR2 SVGAGI. With V trimmed by 7 bases and J by 5 bases, 6 bases remained unmatched. The CDR3 length is 15 residues. CDR3 nucleotides: TGTGCCAGCAATCTAGCGGGGGGTAGTACCGGGGAGCTGTTTTTT. It yields the protein CASNLAGGSTGELFF.

This chain links TRBV6-2 or TRBV6-3 with TRBJ2-3; no reliable D call. The germline V gene has CDR1 MNHEY and CDR2 SVGEGT. Trimming removed 0 bases from V and 0 bases from J, with 10 bases in between. CDR3 length: 16 amino acids. CDR3 coding DNA: TGTGCCAGCAGTTACTCGTGGCTAGTGAGCACAGATACGCAGTATTTT. It codes for CASSYSWLVSTDTQYF.

This clone was seen only a few times. The chain uses TRBV5-6 and TRBJ1-5; D remains ambiguous. The V end lost 4 bases, the J end lost 7 bases, and 21 bases lay between the germline ends. The length of the CDR3 is 16 residues. Per the germline V gene, CDR1 is SGHDT and CDR2 is YYEEEE. CDR3 DNA sequence: TGTGCCAGCAGCCAAAGAGGATGGTACGGGATCCAGCCCCAGCATTTT. Protein product: CASSQRGWYGIQPQHF.

This chain connects TRBV4-2 to TRBJ2-7, with D tentatively TRBD1 (5 bases). The CDR3 sequence is 17 residues long. With 1 base removed from V and 0 bases from J, the gap between germline ends came to 16 bases. The germline gives CDR1 LGHNA, CDR2 YNFKEQ. The CDR3 protein is CASSQAESPRASYEQYF. CDR3 bases: TGTGCCAGCAGCCAAGCGGAGAGTCCCAGGGCCTCCTACGAGCAGTACTTC.

This rearrangement joins TRBV6-1 to TRBJ1-5; D is uncertain. V was trimmed by 1 base and J by 7 bases, leaving 8 bases between them. CDR1 is MNHNS and CDR2 is SASEGT in the germline V gene. The CDR3 consists of 13 residues. The DNA for the CDR3 is TGTGCCAGCAGTGAAGGAGGGAGCCAGCCCCAGCATTTT. It yields the protein CASSEGGSQPQHF.

The chain couples TRBV5-1 to TRBJ1-1; D gene ambiguous. The germline V gene has CDR1 SGHRS and CDR2 YFSETQ. There are 15 residues in the CDR3. Trimming left V 0 bases short and J 1 base short, with 10 bases between. This chain's CDR3 is CASSLGAGGNTEAFF. DNA of the CDR3: TGCGCCAGCAGCTTGGGAGCGGGAGGGAACACTGAAGCTTTCTTT.

The chain carries TRBV7-5 and TRBJ2-1; TRBD2, the D gene given by the table, was not confirmed from the DNA. TRBV7-5 is a pseudogene segment. The CDR3 runs 15 residues. The CDR3 region is CARSAAGSGLNEQFF. The CDR3 bases are TGTGCCAGAAGCGCCGCGGGGTCAGGCTTAAATGAGCAGTTCTTC.

The chain is built from TRBV6-5 and TRBJ2-7; a weak D match, TRBD2 (5 bases). V was clipped by 6 bases and J by 3 bases, with 9 bases between them. Germline V gene lookup returns CDR1 MNHEY and CDR2 SVGAGI. This CDR3 spans 12 amino acids. CDR3 sequence reads: CASSSRGYEQYF. Here the CDR3 DNA reads TGTGCCAGCAGCTCCCGGGGCTACGAGCAGTACTTC.

The chain is built from TRBV7-6 and TRBJ2-5; 12 nucleotides line up with TRBD2. The CDR3 extends over 16 amino acids. V was pared by 5 bases and J by 1 base, with 5 bases of the junction left unmatched. Germline V gene lookup returns CDR1 SGHVS and CDR2 FNYEAQ. The CDR3 loop is CASSPRTSGVQETQYF. The CDR3 nucleotides read TGTGCCAGCAGCCCACGGACTAGCGGGGTCCAAGAGACCCAGTACTTC.